These 16 T cell receptor beta chains share one sample of origin, sequenced in a study of PD-1 blockade in classical Hodgkin lymphoma. With no exception, relapse followed autologous stem cell transplantation in all patients, and brentuximab vedotin exposure varied. Libraries were prepared by immunoSEQ multiplex PCR; TCRdb keeps only in-frame clonotypes and omits some of them. The sample has thousands of clones; 84% are singletons. The source material was peripheral blood mononuclear cells (PBMCs), sampled at baseline. The receptors come from a human donor with classical Hodgkin lymphoma.

The chain recombines TRBV12-5 with TRBJ2-1; D gene uncertain. V lost 1 base, J lost 1 base, and 5 bases lay in between. Germline V gene lookup returns CDR1 LGHNT and CDR2 FRNRAP. The CDR3 is 14 residues long. The CDR3 sequence is CASGLGRSYNEQFF. The CDR3 coding sequence is TGTGCTAGTGGTTTGGGCCGATCCTACAATGAGCAGTTCTTC.

This clone was seen only a few times. The J gene is TRBJ2-3, the V gene TRBV27, with D maybe TRBD2 (5 bases). Germline V CDR1 and CDR2: MNHEY, SMNVEV (reference sequence). The CDR3 is 15 residues long. V was clipped by 4 bases and J by 0 bases, with 11 bases between them. CDR3 residues: CASSSYAGSTDTQYF. The CDR3 bases are TGTGCCAGCAGTTCATACGCGGGTAGCACAGATACGCAGTATTTT.

This clone showed up just once. CDR3 loop: CAISDKYEQYF. DNA of the CDR3: TGTGCCATCAGTGACAAATACGAGCAGTACTTC. The rearrangement uses TRBV10-3 and TRBJ2-7; D gene uncertain. Germline V gene sequence: CDR1 ENHRY, CDR2 SYGVKD. The CDR3 is 11 residues long. The V gene lost 3 bases and the J gene lost 4 bases, with 4 bases spanning the gap.

This sequence joins TRBV27 and TRBJ1-1; D gene unclear. Germline CDR1 is MNHEY and CDR2 is SMNVEV (reference sequence). V was cut by 3 bases and J by 1 base, with 6 bases left in between. The CDR3 consists of 13 residues. The CDR3 nucleotides are TGTGCCAGCAGTTTGCGACCGAACACTGAAGCTTTCTTT. Translation gives CASSLRPNTEAFF.

The rearrangement joins TRBV18 to TRBJ2-7, with a possible D match to TRBD1 (6 bases). There are 13 residues in the CDR3. In germline, CDR1 is KGHSH, CDR2 LQKENI. Deletions cut 4 bases from V and 2 bases from J, with 9 bases between. The CDR3 region is CASSQQGTYEQYF. The CDR3 bases are TGTGCCAGCTCACAACAGGGTACCTACGAGCAGTACTTC.

The genes are TRBV30 and TRBJ2-7, with 12 positions matching TRBD1. CDR1 GTSNPN and CDR2 SVGIG come from the germline V gene (reference sequence). Trimming cost V 0 bases and J 5 bases; bases outside gene matches: 5. The CDR3 contains 15 residues. In DNA, the CDR3 is TGTGCCTGGAGTGTACGGGGGACAGGGGGCCACGAGCAGTACTTC. It encodes CAWSVRGTGGHEQYF.

The CDR3 is CASSYSSQNYEQYF. CDR3 DNA: TGTGCCAGCAGTTACTCGAGTCAGAACTACGAGCAGTACTTC. The chain uses TRBV6-6 and TRBJ2-7; D remains ambiguous. The CDR3 runs 14 residues. Germline V CDR1 and CDR2: MNHNY, SVGAGI (reference sequence). V dropped 0 bases and J dropped 3 bases, with 9 bases sitting between them.

The genes are TRBV4-3 and TRBJ2-3; D is ambiguous. V lost 0 bases, J lost 2 bases, and 3 bases lay in between. This CDR3 has 13 amino acids. Germline V gene sequence: CDR1 LGHNA, CDR2 YSLEER. CDR3 sequence (DNA): TGCGCCAGCAGCCAAGATCCCACAGATACGCAGTATTTT. It codes for CASSQDPTDTQYF.

The CDR3 coding sequence is TGTGCCAGCAGTTTCCCCCCGGACAGGCTAAACGAGCAGTACTTC. As protein: CASSFPPDRLNEQYF. The chain links TRBV28 to TRBJ2-7; 7 nucleotides align to TRBD1. The germline V gene encodes CDR1 MDHEN and CDR2 SYDVKM. With 3 bases clipped from V and 5 bases from J, the junction kept 10 bases outside the gene matches. The CDR3 has 15 amino acids.

The genes are TRBV9 and TRBJ2-7; D not resolved. Deletions cut 1 base from V and 2 bases from J, with 7 bases between. This CDR3 is built from 13 residues. Germline CDR1 SGDLS, CDR2 YYNGEE. For the CDR3, the DNA is TGTGCCAGCAGCGTACAGGAAACCTACGAGCAGTACTTC. Its translation is CASSVQETYEQYF.

This chain joins TRBV19 and TRBJ2-4, with 9 bases that match TRBD1. Germline-derived CDR1 and CDR2 are LNHDA and SQIVND (reference sequence). CDR3 length: 18 residues. J was trimmed by 1 base and V by 5 bases; bases with no gene match: 12. The CDR3 is CASSFLPRTGVAKNIQYF. CDR3 nucleotide sequence: TGTGCCAGTAGTTTCCTTCCCAGGACAGGGGTGGCCAAAAACATTCAGTACTTC.

This clone was recorded once. The rearrangement joins TRBV11-3 to TRBJ2-3, with 7 bases matching TRBD1. The CDR3 is 14 amino acids. The J segment lost 1 base and the V segment lost 4 bases, leaving 2 bases of the junction unmatched. Germline loops: CDR1 SGHNT, CDR2 YENEEA. CDR3 sequence (DNA): TGTGCCAGCAGCTACGGACAGGGCACAGATACGCAGTATTTT. Amino acid sequence: CASSYGQGTDTQYF.

The gene calls are TRBV7-9 and TRBJ1-4; 7 positions match TRBD1. Germline values: CDR1 SEHNR, CDR2 FQNEAQ (reference sequence). The CDR3 totals 14 residues. The V gene end was trimmed by 1 base and the J gene end by 6 bases; junction bases not matched to a gene: 2. CDR3 bases: TGTGCCAGCAGCTTAGGGGGACAGCATGAAAAACTGTTTTTT. Amino acid sequence: CASSLGGQHEKLFF. Supplemented by reference TRBV7-9 and TRBJ1-4, the full variable domain reads DTGVSQNPRHKITKRGQNVTFRCDPISEHNRLYWYRQTLGQGPEFLTYFQNEAQLEKSRLLSDRFSAERPKGSFSTLEIQRTEQGDSAMYLCASSLGGQHEKLFFGSGTQLSVL.

The rearrangement links TRBV7-2 to TRBJ1-2; D is unclear. V was pared by 2 bases and J by 2 bases, with 9 bases between. Looked up from germline, CDR1 is SGHTA and CDR2 is FQGNSA. The CDR3 covers 14 residues. The CDR3 sequence: CASSLYLVNYGYTF. CDR3 coding DNA: TGTGCCAGCAGCTTATATCTGGTGAACTATGGCTACACCTTC.

The rearrangement uses TRBV5-1 and TRBJ2-7; D uncertain. Trimming left V 5 bases short and J 3 bases short, with 9 bases between. This CDR3 is built from 12 residues. Germline values: CDR1 SGHRS, CDR2 YFSETQ. This chain's CDR3 is CASREIDYEQYF. As DNA, the CDR3 is TGCGCCAGCAGGGAGATCGACTACGAGCAGTACTTC.

This chain links TRBV7-8 with TRBJ2-5; D is possibly TRBD1 (5 bases). In germline, CDR1 is SGHVS, CDR2 FQNEAQ. V was clipped by 1 base and J by 5 bases, with 11 bases between them. The CDR3 sequence is 14 residues long. For the CDR3, the DNA is TGTGCCAGCAGCTTAGGGGGTTGGGGCGAGACCCAGTACTTC. It codes for CASSLGGWGETQYF.